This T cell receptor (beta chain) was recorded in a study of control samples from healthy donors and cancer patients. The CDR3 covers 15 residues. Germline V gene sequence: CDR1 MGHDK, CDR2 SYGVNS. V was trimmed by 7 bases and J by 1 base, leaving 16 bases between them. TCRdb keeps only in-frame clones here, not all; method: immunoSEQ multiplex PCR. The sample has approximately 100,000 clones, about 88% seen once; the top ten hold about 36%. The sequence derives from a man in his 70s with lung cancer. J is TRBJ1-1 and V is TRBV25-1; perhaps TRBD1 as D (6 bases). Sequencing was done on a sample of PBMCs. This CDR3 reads CASKARGQTNTEAFF. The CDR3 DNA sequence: TGTGCCAGCAAAGCCCGAGGACAGACGAACACTGAAGCTTTCTTT.